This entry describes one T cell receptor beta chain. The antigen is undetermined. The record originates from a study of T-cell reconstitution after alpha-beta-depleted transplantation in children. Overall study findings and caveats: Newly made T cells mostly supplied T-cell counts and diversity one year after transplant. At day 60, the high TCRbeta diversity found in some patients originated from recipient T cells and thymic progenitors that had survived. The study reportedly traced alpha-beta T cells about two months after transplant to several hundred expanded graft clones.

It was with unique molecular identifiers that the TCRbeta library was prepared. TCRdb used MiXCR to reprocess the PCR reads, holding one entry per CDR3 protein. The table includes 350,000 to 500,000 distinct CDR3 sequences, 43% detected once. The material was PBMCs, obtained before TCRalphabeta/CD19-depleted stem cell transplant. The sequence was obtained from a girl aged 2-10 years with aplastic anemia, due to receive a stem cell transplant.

CDR3: CASRGTGTSTDTQYF. The CDR3 region has the DNA TGCGCCAGCAGGGGGACAGGGACTAGCACAGATACGCAGTATTTT. The rearrangement links TRBV10-2 to TRBJ2-3, with 9 bases lining up with TRBD1. The CDR3 length is 15 residues. Germline CDR1 WSHSY, CDR2 SAAADI. Germline trimming cut 6 bases from V and 0 bases from J; bases unmatched to any gene: 4.